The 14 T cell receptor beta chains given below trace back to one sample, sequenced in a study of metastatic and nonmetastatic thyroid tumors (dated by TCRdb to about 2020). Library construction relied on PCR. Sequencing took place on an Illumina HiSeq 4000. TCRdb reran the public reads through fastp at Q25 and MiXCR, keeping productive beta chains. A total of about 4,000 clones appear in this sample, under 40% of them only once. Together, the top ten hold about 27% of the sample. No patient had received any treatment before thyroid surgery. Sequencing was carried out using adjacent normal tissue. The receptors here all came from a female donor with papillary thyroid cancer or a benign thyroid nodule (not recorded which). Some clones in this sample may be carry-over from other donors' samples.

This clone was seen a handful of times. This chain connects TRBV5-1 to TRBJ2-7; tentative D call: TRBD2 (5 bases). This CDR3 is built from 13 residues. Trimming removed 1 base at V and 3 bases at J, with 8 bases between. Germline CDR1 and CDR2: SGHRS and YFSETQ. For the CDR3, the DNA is TGCGCCAGCAGCTTGCTCGGGGACTACGAGCAGTACTTC. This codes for CASSLLGDYEQYF.

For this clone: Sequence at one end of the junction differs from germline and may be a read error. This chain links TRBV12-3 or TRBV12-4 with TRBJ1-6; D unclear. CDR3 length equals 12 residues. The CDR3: CTSSHRASPLHF. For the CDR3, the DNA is TGTACCAGCAGTCACCGGGCTTCACCCCTCCACTTT.

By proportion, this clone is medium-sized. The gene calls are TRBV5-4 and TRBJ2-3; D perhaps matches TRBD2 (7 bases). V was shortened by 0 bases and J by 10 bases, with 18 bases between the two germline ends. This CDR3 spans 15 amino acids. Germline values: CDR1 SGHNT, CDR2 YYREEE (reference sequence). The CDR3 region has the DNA TGTGCCAGCAGCTTGGAGGGGACGCGAGGGGGGGCGCAGTATTTT. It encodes CASSLEGTRGGAQYF.

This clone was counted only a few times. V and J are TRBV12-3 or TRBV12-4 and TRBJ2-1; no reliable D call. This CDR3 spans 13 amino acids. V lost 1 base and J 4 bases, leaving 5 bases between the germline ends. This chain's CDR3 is CASSLGTYNEQFF. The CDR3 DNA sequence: TGTGCCAGCAGTTTAGGTACTTACAATGAGCAGTTCTTC.

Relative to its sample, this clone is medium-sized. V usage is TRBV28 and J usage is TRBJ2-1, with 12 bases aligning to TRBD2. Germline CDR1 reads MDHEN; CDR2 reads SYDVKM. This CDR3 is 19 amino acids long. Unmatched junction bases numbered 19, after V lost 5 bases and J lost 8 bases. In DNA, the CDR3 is TGTGCCAGCAGTGGGACAGGTCCTAGCGGGGGGGCTTCTTGGGATGAGCAGTTCTTC. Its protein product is CASSGTGPSGGASWDEQFF.

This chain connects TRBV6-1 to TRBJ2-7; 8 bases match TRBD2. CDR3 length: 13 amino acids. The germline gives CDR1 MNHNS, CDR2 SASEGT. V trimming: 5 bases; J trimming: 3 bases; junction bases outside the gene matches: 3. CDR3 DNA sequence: TGTGCCAGCAGTCGGAGCGGGAGCTACGAGCAGTACTTC. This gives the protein CASSRSGSYEQYF.

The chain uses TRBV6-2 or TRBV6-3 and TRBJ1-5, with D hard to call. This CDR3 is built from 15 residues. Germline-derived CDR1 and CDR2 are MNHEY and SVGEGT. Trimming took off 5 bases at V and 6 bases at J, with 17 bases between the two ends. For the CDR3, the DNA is TGTGCCAGCAGTATCCTTTCCGATTGGGGTCAGCCCCAGCATTTT. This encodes CASSILSDWGQPQHF.

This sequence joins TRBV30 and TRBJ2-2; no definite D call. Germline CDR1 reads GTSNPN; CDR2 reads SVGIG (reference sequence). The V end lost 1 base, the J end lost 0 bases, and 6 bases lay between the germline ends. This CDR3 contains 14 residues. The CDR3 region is CAWSGVANTGELFF. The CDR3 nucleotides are TGTGCCTGGAGTGGGGTCGCGAACACCGGGGAGCTGTTTTTT.

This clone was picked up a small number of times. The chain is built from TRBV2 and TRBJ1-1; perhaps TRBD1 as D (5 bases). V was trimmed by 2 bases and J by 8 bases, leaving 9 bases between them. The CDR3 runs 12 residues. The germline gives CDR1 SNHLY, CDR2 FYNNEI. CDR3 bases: TGTGCCAGCAGTGAATGGACACTGGAAGCTTTCTTT. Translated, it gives CASSEWTLEAFF.

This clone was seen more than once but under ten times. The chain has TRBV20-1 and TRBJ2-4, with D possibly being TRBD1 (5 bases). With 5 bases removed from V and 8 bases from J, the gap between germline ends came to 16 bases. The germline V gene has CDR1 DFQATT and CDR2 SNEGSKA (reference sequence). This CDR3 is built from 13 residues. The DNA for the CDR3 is TGCAGTGCTCGCGAAGGGGAATGGGACATTCAGTACTTC. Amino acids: CSAREGEWDIQYF.

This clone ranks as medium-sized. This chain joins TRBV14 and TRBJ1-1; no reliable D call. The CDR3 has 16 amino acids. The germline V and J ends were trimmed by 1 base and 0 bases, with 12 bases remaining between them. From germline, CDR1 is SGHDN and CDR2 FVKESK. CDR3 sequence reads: CASSQVRHGLNTEAFF. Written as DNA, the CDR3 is TGTGCCAGCAGCCAAGTGAGACACGGGTTGAACACTGAAGCTTTCTTT.

The CDR3, as DNA: TGTGCCAGCAGTTTGCAGGGTTTCCACGAGCAGTACTTC. Its protein product is CASSLQGFHEQYF. The rearrangement joins TRBV12-3 or TRBV12-4 to TRBJ2-7; possibly TRBD1 for D (5 bases). There are 13 residues in the CDR3. Trimming pared 3 bases from V and 5 bases from J, leaving 11 bases between.

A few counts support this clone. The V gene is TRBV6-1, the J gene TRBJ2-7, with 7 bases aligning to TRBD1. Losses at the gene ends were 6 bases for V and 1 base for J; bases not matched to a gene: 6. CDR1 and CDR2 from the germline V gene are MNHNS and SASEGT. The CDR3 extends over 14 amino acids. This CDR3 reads CASSQRQGSYEQYF. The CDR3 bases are TGTGCCAGCAGCCAAAGACAGGGATCCTACGAGCAGTACTTC.

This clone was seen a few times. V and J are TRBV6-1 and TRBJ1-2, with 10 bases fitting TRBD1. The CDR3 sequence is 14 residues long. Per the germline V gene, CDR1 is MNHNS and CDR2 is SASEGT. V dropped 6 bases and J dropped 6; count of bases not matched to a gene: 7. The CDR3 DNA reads TGTGCCAGCAGCCAGGACAGGGGGGGGCATGGCTACACCTTC. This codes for CASSQDRGGHGYTF.